Following are 22 T cell receptor beta chains from one sample sequenced in a study of response to subunit inactivated influenza vaccine. From the RT-PCR reads, TCRdb called clonotypes with MiXCR, one entry per CDR3 protein. The table includes about 700,000 distinct CDR3 sequences, around 14% detected once. The specimen comprised PBMCs from blood, sampled less than 15 days before vaccination. These TCRs come from a man over 45 who received an inactivated influenza vaccine.

This clonotype occurred a few times. This CDR3 reads CATSDFKGNIQYF. CDR3 coding DNA: TGTGCCACCAGTGATTTTAAGGGGAACATTCAGTACTTC. The chain joins TRBV24-1 to TRBJ2-4; D is possibly TRBD1 (5 bases). The V end lost 1 base, the J end lost 7 bases, and 7 bases lay between the germline ends. Germline loops: CDR1 KGHDR, CDR2 SFDVKD. The CDR3 extends over 13 amino acids.

The CDR3 region is CASSSPTGELFF. In DNA form, the CDR3 reads TGTGCCAGCAGCTCGCCAACCGGGGAGCTGTTTTTT. This chain connects TRBV11-3 to TRBJ2-2; D remains ambiguous. Germline CDR1 and CDR2: SGHNT and YENEEA. V was clipped by 4 bases and J by 5 bases, with 5 bases between them. This CDR3 is built from 12 residues.

This chain joins TRBV10-3 and TRBJ2-3; 12 nucleotides line up with TRBD2. Germline-derived CDR1 and CDR2 are ENHRY and SYGVKD. CDR3 length equals 18 residues. With 3 bases clipped from V and 3 bases from J, the junction kept 10 bases outside the gene matches. CDR3 amino acids: CAISESWASGGGTDTQYF. As DNA, the CDR3 is TGTGCCATCAGTGAAAGTTGGGCTAGCGGGGGGGGAACAGATACGCAGTATTTT.

DNA for the CDR3: TGTGCCAGCAGTTACACCCAGGGTGAGAACTATGGCTACACCTTC. Its translation: CASSYTQGENYGYTF. The rearrangement links TRBV6-5 to TRBJ1-2; maybe TRBD1 (5 bases). The CDR3 has 15 amino acids. Germline lookup yields CDR1 MNHEY and CDR2 SVGAGI. The germline V and J ends were trimmed by 2 bases and 2 bases, with 12 bases remaining between them.

This clonotype was recorded a few times. The chain uses TRBV6-1 and TRBJ2-3; 9 bases fit TRBD1. CDR1 MNHNS and CDR2 SASEGT come from the germline V gene. The CDR3 length is 15 residues. V trimming: 4 bases; J trimming: 1 base; junction bases outside the gene matches: 3. This CDR3 is CASSVGQGRTDTQYF. DNA of the CDR3: TGTGCCAGCAGTGTCGGACAGGGGCGCACAGATACGCAGTATTTT.

The V and J genes are TRBV12-3 or TRBV12-4 and TRBJ2-5, with a tentative D call TRBD1 (6 bases). Trimming shortened V by 0 bases and J by 1 base, and 9 bases separated the two germline ends. The CDR3 runs 15 residues. The CDR3 loop reads CASSLAAGVQETQYF. As DNA, the CDR3 is TGTGCCAGCAGTTTAGCGGCAGGGGTCCAAGAGACCCAGTACTTC.

This clonotype was recorded a few times. The chain uses TRBV7-8 and TRBJ2-5; 11 bases line up with TRBD2. V lost 4 bases and J lost 6; bases outside the gene matches: 13. The CDR3 runs to 17 residues. The germline V gene encodes CDR1 SGHVS and CDR2 FQNEAQ. This CDR3 is CASSSLPASGRTQTQYF. The CDR3 DNA is TGTGCCAGCAGCTCCCTCCCGGCTAGCGGGAGGACGCAGACCCAGTACTTC.

This clonotype turned up a few times. The CDR3 nucleotides read TGCGCCAGCAGCTTCCTTCAGGGTAGTGGGAATGAGCAGTTCTTC. The encoded protein is CASSFLQGSGNEQFF. V usage is TRBV5-1 and J usage is TRBJ2-1; the D gene is possibly TRBD1 (5 bases). Trimming took off 2 bases at V and 7 bases at J, with 16 bases between the two ends. The CDR3 sequence is 15 residues long. Germline V gene sequence: CDR1 SGHRS, CDR2 YFSETQ. Full variable domain (rest looked up from reference TRBV5-1 and TRBJ2-1): KAGVTQTPRYLIKTRGQQVTLSCSPISGHRSVSWYQQTPGQGLQFLFEYFSETQRNKGNFPGRFSGRQFSNSRSEMNVSTLELGDSALYLCASSFLQGSGNEQFFGPGTRLTVL.

This chain joins TRBV7-9 and TRBJ2-1; perhaps TRBD2 as D (6 bases). The CDR3 is made up of 16 amino acids. Germline V CDR1 and CDR2: SEHNR, FQNEAQ (reference sequence). Deletions cut 2 bases from V and 0 bases from J, with 11 bases between. This CDR3 is CASSLLALGSYNEQFF. CDR3 bases: TGTGCCAGCAGCTTACTAGCGTTAGGCTCCTACAATGAGCAGTTCTTC.

This clonotype has only a few counts. The chain couples TRBV4-3 to TRBJ2-5; D gene uncertain. Looked up from germline, CDR1 is LGHNA and CDR2 is YSLEER. The CDR3 consists of 17 residues. V lost 1 base to trimming and J lost 5 bases, with 20 bases between them. This CDR3 reads CASSQASWYRSRETQYF. For the CDR3, the DNA is TGCGCCAGCAGCCAAGCCTCTTGGTATAGGTCGAGGGAGACCCAGTACTTC.

This clonotype was found a few times. A much larger clone lies a single base off, so this may be a read error. The chain links TRBV2 to TRBJ2-7; D unclear. The CDR3 runs to 11 residues. Per the germline V gene, CDR1 is SNHLY and CDR2 is FYNNEI. V was cut by 3 bases and J by 3 bases, with 3 bases left in between. CDR3 DNA sequence: TGTGCCAGCAGTGACTTCTACGAGCAGTACTTC. Translating gives CASSDFYEQYF.

The chain links TRBV28 to TRBJ2-1; D is unclear. Trimming left V 8 bases short and J 6 bases short, with 14 bases between. The germline CDR1 and CDR2 sequences are MDHEN and SYDVKM. The CDR3 length is 13 residues. DNA of the CDR3: TGTGCCAGCGGAAGCCCGCTAAGCAATGAGCAGTTCTTC. This sequence encodes CASGSPLSNEQFF. Supplemented by reference TRBV28 and TRBJ2-1, the full variable domain reads DVKVTQSSRYLVKRTGEKVFLECVQDMDHENMFWYRQDPGLGLRLIYFSYDVKMKEKGDIPEGYSVSREKKERFSLILESASTNQTSMYLCASGSPLSNEQFFGPGTRLTVL.

This clonotype was counted between two and nine times. The chain employs TRBV12-3 or TRBV12-4 and TRBJ2-7; no firm D call. V was trimmed by 5 bases and J by 2 bases, leaving 10 bases between them. CDR3 length: 13 residues. CDR3 residues: CASSATVTYEQYF. CDR3 coding DNA: TGTGCCAGCAGTGCTACGGTTACCTACGAGCAGTACTTC.

This clonotype has just a few counts. J is TRBJ2-7 and V is TRBV10-2; D gene ambiguous. Deletions cut 3 bases from V and 5 bases from J, with 5 bases between. This CDR3 has 11 residues. Per the germline V gene, CDR1 is WSHSY and CDR2 is SAAADI. The CDR3 region has the DNA TGCGCCAGCAGTGATATCCACGAGCAGTACTTC. This translates into CASSDIHEQYF.

This rearrangement joins TRBV7-2 to TRBJ1-6; D not resolved. Germline values: CDR1 SGHTA, CDR2 FQGNSA. The CDR3 contains 15 residues. V was cut by 4 bases and J by 7 bases, with 14 bases left in between. CDR3 region: CASSSDRSGNSPLHF. The CDR3 DNA is TGTGCCAGCAGCTCGGATCGAAGTGGCAATTCACCCCTCCACTTT. The complete variable domain, with remaining parts taken from reference TRBV7-2 and TRBJ1-6, reads GAGVSQSPSNKVTEKGKDVELRCDPISGHTALYWYRQSLGQGLEFLIYFQGNSAPDKSGLPSDRFSAERTGGSVSTLTIQRTQQEDSAVYLCASSSDRSGNSPLHFGNGTRLTVT.

The CDR3 spells CASSLEGDRQYNEQFF. The CDR3, as DNA: TGTGCCAGCTCCCTCGAAGGGGACAGGCAATACAATGAGCAGTTCTTC. The chain couples TRBV27 to TRBJ2-1; 8 nucleotides line up with TRBD1. After removal of 8 bases from V and 4 bases from J, the junction contained 13 bases not matched to a gene. This CDR3 region has 16 residues. Germline loops: CDR1 MNHEY, CDR2 SMNVEV (reference sequence).

The chain is built from TRBV12-3 or TRBV12-4 and TRBJ2-1; 9 positions match TRBD2. The V segment lost 8 bases and the J segment 7 bases; nucleotides outside the gene matches: 9. The CDR3 is 14 residues long. CDR3 DNA sequence: TGTGCCAGCCTAAGGGCGGGGGGGAGAAATGAGCAGTTCTTC. It encodes CASLRAGGRNEQFF.

This clonotype was picked up a small number of times. This chain joins TRBV5-1 and TRBJ2-5; 11 nucleotides line up with TRBD2. The ends lost 4 bases at V and 3 bases at J; junction bases unmatched: 11. The length of the CDR3 is 17 residues. Germline lookup yields CDR1 SGHRS and CDR2 YFSETQ. This CDR3 is CASSPEGTSGFKETQYF. CDR3 in DNA: TGCGCCAGCAGCCCGGAAGGGACTAGCGGATTTAAAGAGACCCAGTACTTC.

V is TRBV6-1 and J is TRBJ1-3; TRBD1 might be the D (5 bases). The CDR3 extends over 14 amino acids. V dropped 6 bases and J dropped 4 bases, with 13 bases sitting between them. Germline V gene lookup returns CDR1 MNHNS and CDR2 SASEGT. CDR3 region: CASSWGPGGNTIYF. CDR3 bases: TGTGCCAGCAGCTGGGGCCCGGGGGGAAACACCATATATTTT.

The chain combines TRBV15 with TRBJ1-2; D uncertain. The germline CDR1 and CDR2 sequences are LNHNV and YYDKDF (reference sequence). Trimming shortened V by 2 bases and J by 9 bases, and 16 bases separated the two germline ends. The CDR3 runs to 14 residues. CDR3 bases: TGTGCCACCAGCAGAACTCAGACGCTAGGAAGCTACACCTTC. Protein sequence: CATSRTQTLGSYTF. Full variable domain (outside the CDR3, taken from reference TRBV15 and TRBJ1-2): DAMVIQNPRYQVTQFGKPVTLSCSQTLNHNVMYWYQQKSSQAPKLLFHYYDKDFNNEADTPDNFQSRRPNTSFCFLDIRSPGLGDTAMYLCATSRTQTLGSYTFGSGTRLTVV.

This clonotype showed up many times. V gene TRBV3-1 combines with J gene TRBJ2-7; D is possibly TRBD1 (6 bases). This CDR3 is 12 amino acids long. The V gene's germline CDR1 is LGHDT and CDR2 YNNKEL (reference sequence). Trimming stripped 3 bases from V and 5 bases from J, with 8 bases between. CDR3 in amino acids: CASSQGADEQYF. In DNA, the CDR3 is TGTGCCAGCAGCCAGGGGGCGGACGAGCAGTACTTC.

V and J are TRBV6-1 and TRBJ2-7; 9 bases map to TRBD1. Germline loops: CDR1 MNHNS, CDR2 SASEGT. After removal of 8 bases from V and 2 bases from J, the junction contained 7 bases not matched to a gene. The CDR3 length is 14 residues. This CDR3 is CASRRGQGTYEQYF. The CDR3 nucleotides read TGTGCCAGCCGCCGGGGACAGGGAACCTACGAGCAGTACTTC.